A selection of T cell receptor beta chains follows, all from one sample in a study of T cells in localized non-small cell lung cancer. Using immunoSEQ multiplex PCR, the repertoire was profiled, and TCRdb retains in-frame clones only, with some absent. The table records roughly 1,800 clones, approximately 40% of them present only once. Here the sequenced sample was lung tumor tissue, taken before any cancer treatment. The receptors here all came from an older female donor with stage II squamous cell lung carcinoma. CDR3s include the opening cysteine and the closing phenylalanine or tryptophan. Fields, in order: CDR3 protein, CDR3 DNA, D gene, V gene, J gene, clone size. A D gene is named only where the DNA matches it firmly. Clone size appears in some rows only: once, few, many, or a class for an expanded clone.

CDR3 protein: CASCLGGPNTGELFF; CDR3 DNA: TGTGCCAGCTGTCTCGGGGGGCCGAACACCGGGGAGCTGTTTTTT; D gene: -; V gene: TRBV6-8; J gene: TRBJ2-2; clone size: large
CDR3 protein: CASSFQGYDYGYTF; CDR3 DNA: TGTGCCAGCAGCTTTCAGGGATATGACTATGGCTACACCTTC; D gene: -; V gene: TRBV11-3; J gene: TRBJ1-2; clone size: -
CDR3 protein: CARKVENIQYF; CDR3 DNA: TGTGCCAGGAAAGTAGAGAACATTCAGTACTTC; D gene: -; V gene: TRBV19; J gene: TRBJ2-4; clone size: few
CDR3 protein: CASSGRTGADTEAFF; CDR3 DNA: TGTGCCAGCAGCGGTCGGACAGGGGCCGACACTGAAGCTTTCTTT; D gene: TRBD1; V gene: TRBV9; J gene: TRBJ1-1; clone size: -
CDR3 protein: CASSPRLAGGKTQYF; CDR3 DNA: TGTGCCAGCAGTCCGAGACTAGCGGGAGGAAAGACCCAGTACTTC; D gene: TRBD2; V gene: TRBV6-8; J gene: TRBJ2-5; clone size: medium-sized
CDR3 protein: CASSEVRLGEAFF; CDR3 DNA: TGTGCCAGCAGTGAAGTGAGGTTGGGGGAAGCTTTCTTT; D gene: -; V gene: TRBV6-1; J gene: TRBJ1-1; clone size: -
CDR3 protein: CASSQDSSGGTDTQYF; CDR3 DNA: TGCGCCAGCAGCCAAGATTCTAGCGGAGGCACAGATACGCAGTATTTT; D gene: TRBD2; V gene: TRBV4-1; J gene: TRBJ2-3; clone size: -
CDR3 protein: CATSRGQGADEQYF; CDR3 DNA: TGTGCCACCAGCAGGGGACAGGGGGCCGACGAGCAGTACTTC; D gene: TRBD1; V gene: TRBV15; J gene: TRBJ2-7; clone size: -
CDR3 protein: CASSAQQGLSSYGYTF; CDR3 DNA: TGTGCCAGCAGCGCACAACAGGGCCTATCTTCCTATGGCTACACCTTC; D gene: -; V gene: TRBV9; J gene: TRBJ1-2; clone size: few
CDR3 protein: CASRLPGAGEKLFF; CDR3 DNA: TGTGCCAGTAGGTTGCCGGGGGCTGGTGAAAAACTGTTTTTT; D gene: -; V gene: TRBV19; J gene: TRBJ1-4; clone size: few
CDR3 protein: CAWRALGAKNIQYF; CDR3 DNA: TGTGCCTGGAGGGCTTTGGGGGCCAAAAACATTCAGTACTTC; D gene: -; V gene: TRBV30; J gene: TRBJ2-4; clone size: -
CDR3 protein: CASSRDGQGRGYTF; CDR3 DNA: TGTGCCAGCAGCCGCGATGGACAGGGTCGGGGCTACACCTTC; D gene: TRBD1; V gene: TRBV6-8; J gene: TRBJ1-2; clone size: few
CDR3 protein: CASSFPRGASGGAYEQFF; CDR3 DNA: TGTGCCAGCAGCTTCCCCCGGGGAGCTAGCGGGGGGGCCTATGAGCAGTTCTTC; D gene: TRBD2; V gene: TRBV11-3; J gene: TRBJ2-1; clone size: medium-sized
CDR3 protein: CAWRRQGNIYGYIF; CDR3 DNA: TGTGCCTGGAGGAGACAGGGGAACATCTATGGCTACATCTTC; D gene: TRBD1; V gene: TRBV30; J gene: TRBJ1-2; clone size: few
CDR3 protein: CASRTGATYNEQFF; CDR3 DNA: TGTGCCAGCAGGACAGGGGCGACCTACAATGAGCAGTTCTTC; D gene: TRBD1; V gene: TRBV25-1; J gene: TRBJ2-1; clone size: -
CDR3 protein: CASSLGRGATVGYTF; CDR3 DNA: TGTGCCAGCAGCTTAGGAAGGGGCGCGACTGTCGGCTACACCTTC; D gene: -; V gene: TRBV11-1; J gene: TRBJ1-2; clone size: few
CDR3 protein: CASSYIVGPPYEQYF; CDR3 DNA: TGTGCCAGCAGTTATATAGTGGGTCCACCCTACGAGCAGTACTTC; D gene: -; V gene: TRBV28; J gene: TRBJ2-7; clone size: -
CDR3 protein: CATQRAGGNNEQFF; CDR3 DNA: TGTGCCACCCAAAGAGCGGGGGGAAACAATGAGCAGTTCTTC; D gene: TRBD2; V gene: TRBV9; J gene: TRBJ2-1; clone size: -
CDR3 protein: CASSPLGQNNQPQHF; CDR3 DNA: TGTGCCAGCTCACCACTCGGACAGAACAATCAGCCCCAGCATTTT; D gene: -; V gene: TRBV18; J gene: TRBJ1-5; clone size: -
CDR3 protein: CASSQSVEQGTYEQYF; CDR3 DNA: TGCGCCAGCAGTCAATCGGTAGAACAGGGAACCTACGAGCAGTACTTC; D gene: -; V gene: TRBV23-1; J gene: TRBJ2-7; clone size: -
CDR3 protein: CASSISEGSGANVLTF; CDR3 DNA: TGTGCCAGTAGTATATCGGAGGGATCTGGGGCCAACGTCCTGACTTTC; D gene: -; V gene: TRBV19; J gene: TRBJ2-6; clone size: -
CDR3 protein: CASRSAARDTNYGYTF; CDR3 DNA: TGTGCCAGCAGATCGGCCGCGCGGGACACTAACTATGGCTACACCTTC; D gene: -; V gene: TRBV28; J gene: TRBJ1-2; clone size: -
CDR3 protein: CASRDTSGGLGGYTF; CDR3 DNA: TGTGCCAGTAGAGATACCTCAGGAGGCCTCGGCGGCTACACCTTC; D gene: -; V gene: TRBV19; J gene: TRBJ1-2; clone size: -
CDR3 protein: CASSDRDQPQHF; CDR3 DNA: TGTGCCAGCAGTGACAGAGATCAGCCCCAGCATTTT; D gene: -; V gene: TRBV9; J gene: TRBJ1-5; clone size: few
CDR3 protein: CTSTPGDYYGYTF; CDR3 DNA: TGTACCAGTACACCCGGGGACTACTATGGCTACACCTTC; D gene: -; V gene: TRBV19; J gene: TRBJ1-2; clone size: -
CDR3 protein: CAWTMGQDNSPLHF; CDR3 DNA: TGTGCCTGGACCATGGGGCAGGATAATTCACCCCTCCACTTT; D gene: -; V gene: TRBV30; J gene: TRBJ1-6; clone size: -
CDR3 protein: CASSPRLTTVYGANVLTF; CDR3 DNA: TGTGCCAGCAGCCCTCGCCTCACAACGGTTTATGGGGCCAACGTCCTGACTTTC; D gene: -; V gene: TRBV9; J gene: TRBJ2-6; clone size: few
CDR3 protein: CSVAQGADTEAFF; CDR3 DNA: TGCAGCGTGGCACAGGGGGCCGACACTGAAGCTTTCTTT; D gene: TRBD1; V gene: TRBV29-1; J gene: TRBJ1-1; clone size: -
CDR3 protein: CASMAGGGTDTQYF; CDR3 DNA: TGTGCCAGCATGGCGGGAGGCGGCACAGATACGCAGTATTTT; D gene: TRBD2; V gene: TRBV14; J gene: TRBJ2-3; clone size: -
CDR3 protein: CASSPNPGANVLTF; CDR3 DNA: TGTGCCAGCAGTCCAAACCCTGGGGCCAACGTCCTGACTTTC; D gene: -; V gene: TRBV28; J gene: TRBJ2-6; clone size: -
CDR3 protein: CASSSPGGPYGYTF; CDR3 DNA: TGTGCCAGCAGCTCCCCGGGGGGCCCCTATGGCTACACCTTC; D gene: -; V gene: TRBV11-3; J gene: TRBJ1-2; clone size: -
CDR3 protein: CSVSQGVTDTQYF; CDR3 DNA: TGCAGCGTTTCACAGGGAGTTACAGATACGCAGTATTTT; D gene: -; V gene: TRBV29-1; J gene: TRBJ2-3; clone size: -
CDR3 protein: CASSTPLGQEAFGYTF; CDR3 DNA: TGTGCCAGTAGTACCCCATTGGGACAGGAGGCTTTCGGCTACACCTTC; D gene: TRBD1; V gene: TRBV19; J gene: TRBJ1-2; clone size: -
CDR3 protein: CASRLGGVTNEKLFF; CDR3 DNA: TGTGCCAGCAGATTGGGGGGGGTAACTAATGAAAAACTGTTTTTT; D gene: -; V gene: TRBV28; J gene: TRBJ1-4; clone size: few
CDR3 protein: CASKGFGNTIYF; CDR3 DNA: TGTGCCAGCAAAGGGTTTGGAAACACCATATATTTT; D gene: -; V gene: TRBV9; J gene: TRBJ1-3; clone size: -
CDR3 protein: CASRLAREDLNTEAFF; CDR3 DNA: TGTGCAAGTCGCTTAGCGCGTGAGGACCTGAACACTGAAGCTTTCTTT; D gene: -; V gene: TRBV12-2; J gene: TRBJ1-1; clone size: few
CDR3 protein: CSAPGPSGETQYF; CDR3 DNA: TGCAGTGCCCCGGGACCTTCAGGGGAGACCCAGTACTTC; D gene: -; V gene: TRBV29-1; J gene: TRBJ2-5; clone size: -
CDR3 protein: CAWSVIGGELFF; CDR3 DNA: TGTGCCTGGAGTGTAATCGGAGGGGAGCTGTTTTTT; D gene: -; V gene: TRBV30; J gene: TRBJ2-2; clone size: -
CDR3 protein: CASSLVKGGGQGRFFF; CDR3 DNA: TGTGCCAGCAGCTTGGTAAAAGGGGGAGGGCAGGGACGATTTTTCTTT; D gene: -; V gene: TRBV11-3; J gene: TRBJ1-1; clone size: few